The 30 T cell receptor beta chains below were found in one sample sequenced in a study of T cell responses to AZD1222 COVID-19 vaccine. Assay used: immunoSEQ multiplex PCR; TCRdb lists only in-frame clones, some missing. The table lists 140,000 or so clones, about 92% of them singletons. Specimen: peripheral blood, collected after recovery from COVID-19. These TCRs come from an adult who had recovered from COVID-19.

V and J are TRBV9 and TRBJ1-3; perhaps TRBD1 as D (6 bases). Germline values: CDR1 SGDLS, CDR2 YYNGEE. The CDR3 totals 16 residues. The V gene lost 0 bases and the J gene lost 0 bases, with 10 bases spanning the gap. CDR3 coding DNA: TGTGCCAGCAGCGTAGGGGGGGCAACCTCTGGAAACACCATATATTTT. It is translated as CASSVGGATSGNTIYF.

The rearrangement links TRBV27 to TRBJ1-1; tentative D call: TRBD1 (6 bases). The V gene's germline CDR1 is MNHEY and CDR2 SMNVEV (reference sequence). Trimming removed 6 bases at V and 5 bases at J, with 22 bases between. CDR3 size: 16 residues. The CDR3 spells CASRYPGQPDGTEAFF. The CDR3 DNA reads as TGTGCCAGCAGGTATCCGGGACAACCGGACGGTACTGAAGCTTTCTTT.

This chain's CDR3 is CASSSSTRNTIYF. In nucleotides, the CDR3 is TGTGCCAGCAGCTCCTCTACCAGGAACACCATATATTTT. The chain is built from TRBV11-2 and TRBJ1-3; D is unresolved. The V end lost 4 bases, the J end lost 7 bases, and 11 bases lay between the germline ends. Germline CDR1 SGHAT, CDR2 FQNNGV. The CDR3 is 13 amino acids.

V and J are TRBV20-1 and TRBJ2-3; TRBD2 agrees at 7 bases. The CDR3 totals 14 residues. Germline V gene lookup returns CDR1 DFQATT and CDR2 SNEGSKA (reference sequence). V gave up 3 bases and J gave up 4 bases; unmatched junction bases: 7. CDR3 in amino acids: CSASERDEADTQYF. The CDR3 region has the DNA TGCAGTGCTAGTGAGCGGGATGAGGCAGATACGCAGTATTTT.

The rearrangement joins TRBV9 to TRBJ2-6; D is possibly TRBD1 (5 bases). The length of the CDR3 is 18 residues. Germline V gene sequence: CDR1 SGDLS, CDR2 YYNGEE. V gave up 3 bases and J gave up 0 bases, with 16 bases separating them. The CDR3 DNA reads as TGTGCCAGCAGCGCCCGCCAAGACAGAGCCTCTGGGGCCAACGTCCTGACTTTC. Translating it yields CASSARQDRASGANVLTF.

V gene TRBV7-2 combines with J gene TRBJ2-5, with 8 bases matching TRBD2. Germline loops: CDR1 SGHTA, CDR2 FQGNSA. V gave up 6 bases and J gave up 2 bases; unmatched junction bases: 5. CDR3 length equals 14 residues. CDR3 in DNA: TGTGCCAGCAGAAGACTAGCGTGGCAAGAGACCCAGTACTTC. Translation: CASRRLAWQETQYF. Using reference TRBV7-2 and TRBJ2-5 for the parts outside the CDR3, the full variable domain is GAGVSQSPSNKVTEKGKDVELRCDPISGHTALYWYRQSLGQGLEFLIYFQGNSAPDKSGLPSDRFSAERTGGSVSTLTIQRTQQEDSAVYLCASRRLAWQETQYFGPGTRLLVL.

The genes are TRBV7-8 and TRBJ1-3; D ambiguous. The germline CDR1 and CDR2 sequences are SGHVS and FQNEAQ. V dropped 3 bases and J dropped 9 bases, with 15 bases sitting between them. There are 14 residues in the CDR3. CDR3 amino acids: CASSFSRLGGTIYF. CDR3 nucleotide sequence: TGTGCCAGCAGCTTCTCCCGCTTAGGAGGCACCATATATTTT.

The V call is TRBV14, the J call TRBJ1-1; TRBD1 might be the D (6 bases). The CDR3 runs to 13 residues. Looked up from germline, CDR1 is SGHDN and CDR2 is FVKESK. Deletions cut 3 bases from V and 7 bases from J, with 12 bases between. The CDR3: CASSQEDRVEAFF. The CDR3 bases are TGTGCCAGCAGCCAGGAGGACAGAGTTGAAGCTTTCTTT.

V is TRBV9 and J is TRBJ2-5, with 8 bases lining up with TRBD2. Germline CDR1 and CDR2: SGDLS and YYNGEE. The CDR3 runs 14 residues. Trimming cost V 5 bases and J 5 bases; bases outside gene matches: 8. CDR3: CASSESGSGETQYF. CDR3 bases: TGTGCCAGCAGTGAAAGCGGGAGTGGTGAGACCCAGTACTTC.

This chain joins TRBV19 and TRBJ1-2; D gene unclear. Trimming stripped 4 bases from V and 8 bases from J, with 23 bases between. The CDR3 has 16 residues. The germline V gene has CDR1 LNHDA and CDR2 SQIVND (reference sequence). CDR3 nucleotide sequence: TGTGCCAGTAGTACATCCGCCGTGACACTCACCAACGGCTACACCTTC. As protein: CASSTSAVTLTNGYTF.

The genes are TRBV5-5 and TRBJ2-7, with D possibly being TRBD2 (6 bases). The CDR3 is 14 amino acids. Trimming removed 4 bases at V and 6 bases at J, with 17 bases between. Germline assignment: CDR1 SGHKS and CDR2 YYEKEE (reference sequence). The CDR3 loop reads CASSLGLSAGEQYF. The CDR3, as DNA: TGTGCCAGCAGCCTAGGACTAAGCGCGGGCGAGCAGTACTTC.

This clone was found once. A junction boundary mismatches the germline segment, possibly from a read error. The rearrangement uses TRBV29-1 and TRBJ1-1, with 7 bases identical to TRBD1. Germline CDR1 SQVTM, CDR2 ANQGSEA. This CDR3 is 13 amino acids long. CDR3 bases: TGCAGCGTCGAAGACAGGGCGAACACTGAAGCTTTCTTT. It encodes CSVEDRANTEAFF.

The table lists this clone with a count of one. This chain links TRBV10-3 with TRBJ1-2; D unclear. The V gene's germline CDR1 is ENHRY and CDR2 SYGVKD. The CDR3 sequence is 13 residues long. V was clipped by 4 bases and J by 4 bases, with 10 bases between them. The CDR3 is CAISVPGAYGYTF. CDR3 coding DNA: TGTGCCATCAGTGTACCGGGAGCCTATGGCTACACCTTC.

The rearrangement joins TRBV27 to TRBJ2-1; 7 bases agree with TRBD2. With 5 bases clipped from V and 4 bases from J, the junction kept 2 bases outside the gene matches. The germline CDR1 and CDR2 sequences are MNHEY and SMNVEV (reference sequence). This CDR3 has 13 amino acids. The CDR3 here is CASSLGLYNEQFF. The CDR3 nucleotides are TGTGCCAGCAGTCTGGGACTATACAATGAGCAGTTCTTC.

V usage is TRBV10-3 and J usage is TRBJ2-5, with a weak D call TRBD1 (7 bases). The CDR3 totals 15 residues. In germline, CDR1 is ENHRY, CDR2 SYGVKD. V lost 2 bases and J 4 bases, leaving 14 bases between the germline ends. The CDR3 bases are TGTGCCATCAGTGAGCGAAACAGGGGAGGAGAGACCCAGTACTTC. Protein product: CAISERNRGGETQYF.

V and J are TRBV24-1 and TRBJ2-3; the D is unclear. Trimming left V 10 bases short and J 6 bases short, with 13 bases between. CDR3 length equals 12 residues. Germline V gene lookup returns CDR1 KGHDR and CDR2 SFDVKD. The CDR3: CATALLGDTQYF. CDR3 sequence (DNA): TGTGCCACTGCCCTCTTAGGGGATACGCAGTATTTT.

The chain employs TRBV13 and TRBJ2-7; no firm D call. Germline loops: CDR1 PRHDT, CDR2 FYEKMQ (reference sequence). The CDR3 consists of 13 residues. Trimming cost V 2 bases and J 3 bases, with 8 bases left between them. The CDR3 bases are TGTGCCAGCAGCTTATATGGGGACTACGAGCAGTACTTC. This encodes CASSLYGDYEQYF.

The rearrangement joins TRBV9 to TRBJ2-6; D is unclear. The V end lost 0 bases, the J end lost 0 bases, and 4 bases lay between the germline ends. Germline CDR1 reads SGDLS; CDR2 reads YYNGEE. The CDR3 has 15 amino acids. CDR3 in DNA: TGTGCCAGCAGCGTAGCGGGCTCTGGGGCCAACGTCCTGACTTTC. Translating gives CASSVAGSGANVLTF. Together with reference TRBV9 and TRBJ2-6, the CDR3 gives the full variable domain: DSGVTQTPKHLITATGQRVTLRCSPRSGDLSVYWYQQSLDQGLQFLIQYYNGEERAKGNILERFSAQQFPDLHSELNLSSLELGDSALYFCASSVAGSGANVLTFGAGSRLTVL.

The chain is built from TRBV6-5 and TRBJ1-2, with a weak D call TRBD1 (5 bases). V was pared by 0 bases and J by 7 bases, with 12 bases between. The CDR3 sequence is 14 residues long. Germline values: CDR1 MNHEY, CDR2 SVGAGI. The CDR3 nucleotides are TGTGCCAGCAGTTACTCGCGAGGGGCGGTTGGCTACACCTTC. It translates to CASSYSRGAVGYTF.

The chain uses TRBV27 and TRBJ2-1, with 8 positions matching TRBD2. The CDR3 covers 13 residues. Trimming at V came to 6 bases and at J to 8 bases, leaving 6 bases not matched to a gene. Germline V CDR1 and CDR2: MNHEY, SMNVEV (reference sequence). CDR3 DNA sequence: TGTGCCAGCAGGCGCCGGGAGGGCCATGAGCAGTTCTTC. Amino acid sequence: CASRRREGHEQFF.

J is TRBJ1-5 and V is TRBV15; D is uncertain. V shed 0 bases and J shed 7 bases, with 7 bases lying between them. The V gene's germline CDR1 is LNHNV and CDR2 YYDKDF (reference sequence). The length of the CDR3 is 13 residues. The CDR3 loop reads CATSRDRGQPQHF. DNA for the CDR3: TGTGCCACCAGCAGAGATCGAGGACAGCCCCAGCATTTT.

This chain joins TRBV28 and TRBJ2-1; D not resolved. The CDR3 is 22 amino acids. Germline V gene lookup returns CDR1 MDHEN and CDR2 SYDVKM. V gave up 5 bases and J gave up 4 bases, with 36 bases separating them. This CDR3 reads CASSPLLGPTLESLRMYNEQFF. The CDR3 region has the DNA TGTGCCAGCAGTCCCCTGCTCGGACCGACCTTAGAGAGCCTTCGGATGTACAATGAGCAGTTCTTC.

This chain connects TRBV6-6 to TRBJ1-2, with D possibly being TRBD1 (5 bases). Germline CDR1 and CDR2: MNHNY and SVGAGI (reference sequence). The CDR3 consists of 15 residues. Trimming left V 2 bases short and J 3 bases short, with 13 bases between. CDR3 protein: CASSYLLGGDYGYTF. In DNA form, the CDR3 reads TGTGCCAGCAGTTACCTCCTCGGGGGGGACTATGGCTACACCTTC.

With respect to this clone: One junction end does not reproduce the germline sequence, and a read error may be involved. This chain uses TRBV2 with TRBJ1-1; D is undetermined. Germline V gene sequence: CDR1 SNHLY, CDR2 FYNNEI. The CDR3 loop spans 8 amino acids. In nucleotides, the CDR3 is TGTGCCAGCACTGAAGCTTTCTTT. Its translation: CASTEAFF.

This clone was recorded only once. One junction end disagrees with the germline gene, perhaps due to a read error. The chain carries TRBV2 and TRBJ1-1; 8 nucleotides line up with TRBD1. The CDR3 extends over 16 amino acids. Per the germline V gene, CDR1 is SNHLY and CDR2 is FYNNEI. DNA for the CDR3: TGTGCCAGCAGCTCCGTGGACAGGGCCGCGAACCCTGAAGCTTTCTTT. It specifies CASSSVDRAANPEAFF. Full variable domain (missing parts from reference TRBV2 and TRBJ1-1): EPEVTQTPSHQVTQMGQEVILRCVPISNHLYFYWYRQILGQKVEFLVSFYNNEISEKSEIFDDQFSVERPDGSNFTLKIRSTKLEDSAMYFCASSSVDRAANPEAFFGQGTRLTVV.

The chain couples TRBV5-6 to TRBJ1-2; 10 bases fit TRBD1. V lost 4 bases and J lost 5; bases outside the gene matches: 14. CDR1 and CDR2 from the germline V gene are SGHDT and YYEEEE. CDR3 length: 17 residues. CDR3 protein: CASSRTEGTGALYGYTF. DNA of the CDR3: TGTGCCAGCAGCCGAACGGAAGGGACAGGGGCCTTATATGGCTACACCTTC.

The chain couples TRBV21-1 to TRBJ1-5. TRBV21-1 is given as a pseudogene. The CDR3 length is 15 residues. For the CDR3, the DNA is TGTGCCAGCAGCAAAGTCCAGCGTCGAAATCAGCCCCAGCATTTT. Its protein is CASSKVQRRNQPQHF.

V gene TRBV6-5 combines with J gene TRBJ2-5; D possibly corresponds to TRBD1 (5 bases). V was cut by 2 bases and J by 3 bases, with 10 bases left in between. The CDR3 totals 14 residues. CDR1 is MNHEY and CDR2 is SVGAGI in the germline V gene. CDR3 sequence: CASSYPQGKETQYF. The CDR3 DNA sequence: TGTGCCAGCAGTTACCCCCAGGGCAAAGAGACCCAGTACTTC.

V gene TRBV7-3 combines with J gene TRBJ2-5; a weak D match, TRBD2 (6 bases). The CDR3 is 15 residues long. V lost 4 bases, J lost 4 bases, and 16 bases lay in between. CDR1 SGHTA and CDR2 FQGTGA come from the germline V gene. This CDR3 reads CASSSGPRRGETQYF. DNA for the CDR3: TGTGCCAGCAGCTCAGGGCCTCGGCGGGGAGAGACCCAGTACTTC.

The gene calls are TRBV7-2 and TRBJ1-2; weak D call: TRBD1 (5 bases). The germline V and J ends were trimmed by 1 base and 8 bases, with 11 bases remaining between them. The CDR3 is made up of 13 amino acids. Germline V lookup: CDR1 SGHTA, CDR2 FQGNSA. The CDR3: CASSLVGEKGYTF. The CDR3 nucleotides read TGTGCCAGCAGCTTAGTGGGGGAAAAGGGCTACACCTTC.